Below are 23 T cell receptor beta chains sequenced from a single sample in a study of blood T cells in healthy people across ages. Primed by a sample-barcoded 5' primer and a J-beta primer mix, a second PCR proceeded for 7 to 11 cycles. Using its own MiXCR run on the 5' RACE reads, TCRdb lists one record per CDR3 protein. The sample lists around 850,000 distinct CDR3 sequences; 30% to 45% were seen once. The source material was blood. The receptor source for this set is a man aged 18 to 30 in good health.

The chain carries TRBV7-3 and TRBJ2-1; TRBD1 agrees at 10 bases. The CDR3 spans 15 residues. Trimming cost V 4 bases and J 10 bases; bases outside gene matches: 10. The germline CDR1 and CDR2 sequences are SGHTA and FQGTGA. This chain's CDR3 is CASSSTRQGAGEQFF. The CDR3 DNA sequence: TGTGCCAGCAGCTCGACACGACAGGGGGCAGGGGAGCAGTTCTTC. Combining the CDR3 with reference TRBV7-3 and TRBJ2-1 gives the whole variable domain GAGVSQTPSNKVTEKGKYVELRCDPISGHTALYWYRQSLGQGPEFLIYFQGTGAADDSGLPNDRFFAVRPEGSVSTLKIQRTERGDSAVYLCASSSTRQGAGEQFFGPGTRLTVL.

The V gene is TRBV20-1, the J gene TRBJ1-4; 8 bases map to TRBD1. This CDR3 contains 15 residues. From germline, CDR1 is DFQATT and CDR2 SNEGSKA (reference sequence). V shed 3 bases and J 5 bases; nucleotides not matched to a gene: 8. CDR3 protein: CSASVRTGPNEKLFF. In nucleotides, the CDR3 is TGCAGTGCTAGTGTAAGGACAGGGCCCAATGAAAAACTGTTTTTT.

The chain links TRBV24-1 to TRBJ2-1, with 10 bases aligning to TRBD1. The CDR3 contains 16 residues. V shed 3 bases, J shed 3 bases, and the junction held 4 bases outside the gene matches. Germline CDR1 and CDR2: KGHDR and SFDVKD. The DNA for the CDR3 is TGTGCCACCAGTGATGTTCGGGACAGGGGCTACAATGAGCAGTTCTTC. The encoded protein is CATSDVRDRGYNEQFF.

V gene TRBV7-2 combines with J gene TRBJ2-2; D may be TRBD2 (5 bases). The CDR3 sequence is 14 residues long. The germline CDR1 and CDR2 sequences are SGHTA and FQGNSA. Trimming took 3 bases from V and 5 from J, leaving 10 bases between them. CDR3 bases: TGTGCCAGCAGCTTTGACGGGGAAACCGGGGAGCTGTTTTTT. It specifies CASSFDGETGELFF.

The chain links TRBV12-3 or TRBV12-4 to TRBJ1-3, with D maybe TRBD1 (6 bases). The CDR3 runs 15 residues. Deletions cut 4 bases from V and 4 bases from J, with 14 bases between. The CDR3 loop reads CASSSQGNPGNTIYF. The CDR3, as DNA: TGTGCCAGCAGTTCACAGGGAAATCCAGGAAACACCATATATTTT.

This rearrangement joins TRBV6-5 to TRBJ1-2, with D maybe TRBD1 (6 bases). CDR1 is MNHEY, CDR2 SVGAGI, per germline. V was pared by 5 bases and J by 3 bases, with 16 bases between. The CDR3 sequence is 15 residues long. The CDR3: CASSKDTGRDYGYTF. The DNA of the CDR3 is TGTGCCAGCAGTAAGGATACAGGGCGGGACTATGGCTACACCTTC.

This clonotype was detected ten times or more. This chain joins TRBV12-3 or TRBV12-4 and TRBJ2-3; D uncertain. Between the trimmed V and J ends, which lost 3 bases and 0 bases, there was a span of 10 bases. The CDR3 is 15 amino acids. Written as DNA, the CDR3 is TGTGCCAGCAGTTTCTTCGCCGCTAGCACAGATACGCAGTATTTT. It yields the protein CASSFFAASTDTQYF.

This clonotype was recorded a few times. V gene TRBV12-3 or TRBV12-4 combines with J gene TRBJ2-2; no reliable D call. V dropped 8 bases and J dropped 6 bases, with 16 bases sitting between them. The CDR3 is made up of 14 amino acids. CDR3 amino acids: CASLYSRKPGELFF. As DNA, the CDR3 is TGTGCCAGCCTTTACTCCAGGAAGCCCGGGGAGCTGTTTTTT.

The chain combines TRBV5-6 with TRBJ2-1; no clear D. Germline V lookup: CDR1 SGHDT, CDR2 YYEEEE. The CDR3 contains 12 residues. V shed 0 bases and J shed 15 bases, with 13 bases lying between them. The chain's CDR3 is CASSLELSPRFF. Written as DNA, the CDR3 is TGTGCCAGCAGCTTGGAGCTAAGCCCCCGGTTCTTC.

V gene TRBV20-1 combines with J gene TRBJ1-1; D is uncertain. This CDR3 contains 11 residues. CDR1 and CDR2 from the germline V gene are DFQATT and SNEGSKA (reference sequence). CDR3 nucleotides: TGCAGCCGAATCGAGGGTGCTGAAGCTTTCTTT. Residues: CSRIEGAEAFF.

The sample holds a few counts of this clonotype. V and J are TRBV5-1 and TRBJ2-1; TRBD2 might be the D (5 bases). The J call is in doubt because the DNA end fits TRBJ2-7 better. The CDR3 is 15 residues long. CDR1 SGHRS and CDR2 YFSETQ come from the germline V gene. Here the CDR3 reads CASSLWRISYNEQYF. In nucleotides, the CDR3 is TGCGCCAGCAGCTTGTGGAGGATCTCCTACAATGAGCAGTACTTC.

The rearrangement uses TRBV7-2 and TRBJ2-7, with D possibly TRBD1 on 6 matching bases. The end of the DNA is better explained by TRBJ2-5, so the J call may be wrong. Per the germline V gene, CDR1 is SGHTA and CDR2 is FQGNSA. This CDR3 has 14 residues. The CDR3 sequence is CASSLTRQGETQYF. CDR3 bases: TGTGCCAGCAGCCTCACCCGTCAGGGGGAGACCCAGTACTTC.

Points on this clonotype: A read error may produce the germline difference seen at one junction end. The chain links TRBV27 to TRBJ2-2; TRBD2 aligns across 9 bases. From germline, CDR1 is MNHEY and CDR2 SMNVEV (reference sequence). The CDR3 runs to 16 residues. CDR3 loop: CACSLFSGGNTGELFF. For the CDR3, the DNA is TGTGCCTGCAGTTTATTTAGCGGGGGGAACACCGGGGAGCTGTTTTTT.

Only a few counts were recorded for this clonotype. The chain uses TRBV6-1 and TRBJ2-7; 7 nucleotides agree with TRBD1. CDR1 MNHNS and CDR2 SASEGT come from the germline V gene. This CDR3 is built from 15 residues. The junction had 11 bases not matched to a gene; V was cut back by 7 bases and J by 2 bases. The CDR3 sequence: CASKNRGESTYEQYF. CDR3 bases: TGTGCCAGCAAAAACAGGGGTGAGAGTACCTACGAGCAGTACTTC.

The CDR3 nucleotides are TGTGCCAGCAGCTTAGAAAATGGACAGGGGCGATTCAATCAGCCCCAGCATTTT. Protein product: CASSLENGQGRFNQPQHF. The V and J genes are TRBV7-6 and TRBJ1-5; TRBD1 matches 9 bases. This CDR3 is 18 amino acids long. V was pared by 1 base and J by 3 bases, with 10 bases of the junction left unmatched. Germline CDR1 is SGHVS and CDR2 is FNYEAQ.

There are many counts of this clonotype. This chain links TRBV12-3 or TRBV12-4 with TRBJ2-3, with 7 nucleotides matching TRBD2. CDR3 length equals 16 residues. Germline trimming cut 5 bases from V and 5 bases from J; bases unmatched to any gene: 13. CDR3 sequence (DNA): TGTGCCAGCAGTCCGGCAGGACTAGAACGAGGAGATACGCAGTATTTT. This gives the protein CASSPAGLERGDTQYF.

This clonotype turned up a few times. V gene TRBV5-1 combines with J gene TRBJ2-7; no clear D. TRBJ2-5 matches the DNA end more closely, so the J call is doubtful. This CDR3 is built from 15 residues. Germline CDR1 and CDR2: SGHRS and YFSETQ. The CDR3 bases are TGCGCCAGCAGCTTGGGGACGGTCACCTTGGAGACCCAGTACTTC. As protein: CASSLGTVTLETQYF.

This rearrangement joins TRBV20-1 to TRBJ1-5; D gene uncertain. V was clipped by 0 bases and J by 4 bases, with 10 bases between them. This CDR3 contains 14 residues. The V gene's germline CDR1 is DFQATT and CDR2 SNEGSKA (reference sequence). The DNA for the CDR3 is TGCAGTGCTAGAGACCTCCGAGGAAATCAGCCCCAGCATTTT. Amino acids: CSARDLRGNQPQHF.

The chain has TRBV20-1 and TRBJ2-5, with a possible D match to TRBD2 (6 bases). The CDR3 loop spans 14 amino acids. Germline values: CDR1 DFQATT, CDR2 SNEGSKA (reference sequence). Trimming left V 6 bases short and J 2 bases short, with 16 bases between. CDR3 sequence (DNA): TGCAGTGCGCTGACGGGGGAACCTCAAGAGACCCAGTACTTC. Residues: CSALTGEPQETQYF.

In nucleotides, the CDR3 is TGCAGCGTTGTGCCCCCAGGGGGTGATGAGCAGTTCTTC. It is translated as CSVVPPGGDEQFF. The V and J genes are TRBV29-1 and TRBJ2-1, with 7 bases lining up with TRBD1. Germline CDR1 reads SQVTM; CDR2 reads ANQGSEA. The V and J ends lost 4 bases and 8 bases, in that order; junction bases with no gene match: 8. The CDR3 has 13 residues.

There are a few counts of this clonotype. CDR3 DNA sequence: TGTGCCAGCAGCCAAGATCTTTTGCCGCTCAGGCAAAGAAGAGTGACTGAAGCTTTCTTT. This codes for CASSQDLLPLRQRRVTEAFF. This sequence joins TRBV4-2 and TRBJ1-1; D call uncertain. From germline, CDR1 is LGHNA and CDR2 YNFKEQ. Trimming stripped 0 bases from V and 5 bases from J, with 28 bases between. The CDR3 sequence is 20 residues long.

This clonotype was detected a few times. The chain combines TRBV4-3 with TRBJ1-2; unclear D gene. Germline loops: CDR1 LGHNA, CDR2 YSLEER. V was shortened by 0 bases and J by 5 bases, with 13 bases between the two germline ends. This CDR3 region has 15 residues. In DNA, the CDR3 is TGCGCCAGCAGCCAAGATGGGATAACGGGTTATGGCTACACCTTC. This translates into CASSQDGITGYGYTF.

This chain connects TRBV5-1 to TRBJ2-2; 10 bases are shared with TRBD1. The ends lost 0 bases at V and 5 bases at J; junction bases unmatched: 7. Germline V CDR1 and CDR2: SGHRS, YFSETQ. CDR3 size: 17 residues. CDR3 DNA sequence: TGCGCCAGCAGCTTGGGACCCGGGACAGGGGTTACCGGGGAGCTGTTTTTT. It specifies CASSLGPGTGVTGELFF.